The T cell receptor beta chain described here comes from a study of T cell repertoires in cytomegalovirus infection. The sample holds many counts of this clonotype. One end of the junction does not line up with germline, which may come from a read error. TCRdb processed the reads anew with MiXCR; each CDR3 protein has one entry. In the table there are approximately 500,000 distinct CDR3 sequences, about 11% of which are singletons. Germline V CDR1 and CDR2: MGHDK, SYGVNS. The length of the CDR3 is 14 residues. Sequenced input: PBMCs. V is TRBV25-1 and J is TRBJ2-3, with a weak D call TRBD2 (5 bases). The receptor was isolated from a human donor in good health (CMV status not recorded). Some clones in this sample may be carry-over from other donors' samples. In nucleotides, the CDR3 is TGCGCCAGCAGTGAGCTGGGAGGCACAGATACGCAGTATTTT. Translation: CASSELGGTDTQYF.